Following are 10 T cell receptor beta chains from one sample sequenced in a study of cytomegalovirus exposure and HLA in healthy donors (dated by TCRdb to 2017 to 2019). Preparation of the library involved the immunoSEQ multiplex PCR assay. For the multiplex PCR, a mixture combining 60 forward primers for TCR Vbeta segments and 13 reverse primers for TCR Jbeta segments was used. The source is immuneACCESS, and TCRdb retained only in-frame sequences with V and J called. Part of the clones is not carried over; for the studies checked, unresolved V genes explain less than half of this, and the remainder is unexplained. Within this sample are about 140,000 clones, with 88% of them counted one time only. 0.45% to 0.6% of the sample comes from the top ten. The sequencing input was PBMCs. These receptors were obtained from a woman aged 40 to 55 in good health and CMV-seronegative.

CDR3 DNA: TGTGCCAGCAGCGTAAGCCCTTCTAGCGGATCCTACAATGAGCAGTTCTTC. This sequence encodes CASSVSPSSGSYNEQFF. V gene TRBV9 combines with J gene TRBJ2-1, with TRBD2 matching 7 bases. There are 17 residues in the CDR3. CDR1 is SGDLS, CDR2 YYNGEE, per germline. J lost 1 base, V lost 1 base, and 8 bases had no gene match.

V usage is TRBV5-1 and J usage is TRBJ1-6, with TRBD1 as a possible D gene (6 bases). The CDR3 consists of 16 residues. Trimming took off 2 bases at V and 2 bases at J, with 11 bases between the two ends. Germline-derived CDR1 and CDR2 are SGHRS and YFSETQ. CDR3 residues: CASSFQGTTYNSPLHF. In DNA, the CDR3 is TGCGCCAGCAGCTTTCAGGGGACCACCTATAATTCACCCCTCCACTTT.

V is TRBV7-9 and J is TRBJ2-2, with TRBD2 as a possible D gene (5 bases). The germline V gene has CDR1 SEHNR and CDR2 FQNEAQ (reference sequence). CDR3 length equals 14 residues. V was shortened by 8 bases and J by 6 bases, with 16 bases between the two germline ends. The CDR3 DNA is TGTGCCAGCCGCGAAGGGTGGCGGGCCGGGGAGCTGTTTTTT. Its protein is CASREGWRAGELFF. Full variable domain (outside the CDR3, taken from reference TRBV7-9 and TRBJ2-2): DTGVSQNPRHKITKRGQNVTFRCDPISEHNRLYWYRQTLGQGPEFLTYFQNEAQLEKSRLLSDRFSAERPKGSFSTLEIQRTEQGDSAMYLCASREGWRAGELFFGEGSRLTVL.

This clone was detected a few times. V usage is TRBV5-4 and J usage is TRBJ2-7; TRBD2 agrees at 10 bases. CDR1 SGHNT and CDR2 YYREEE come from the germline V gene (reference sequence). CDR3 length: 16 residues. The trim removed 4 bases at V and 5 bases at J, leaving 12 bases unmatched. CDR3: CASSIKSLAGADEQYF. Written as DNA, the CDR3 is TGTGCCAGCAGCATAAAATCCCTAGCGGGAGCGGACGAGCAGTACTTC.

To note about this clone: Other DNA variants within this sample encode the same CDR3. The chain has TRBV27 and TRBJ2-7; D possibly corresponds to TRBD1 (6 bases). This CDR3 is 14 amino acids long. V was cut by 5 bases and J by 3 bases, with 14 bases left in between. Germline values: CDR1 MNHEY, CDR2 SMNVEV (reference sequence). CDR3 residues: CASSTGTLDYEQYF. The DNA for the CDR3 is TGTGCCAGCAGTACCGGGACACTAGACTACGAGCAGTACTTC.

The genes are TRBV10-1 and TRBJ1-1, with a weak D call TRBD1 (6 bases). V was trimmed by 3 bases and J by 1 base, leaving 12 bases between them. CDR1 and CDR2 from the germline V gene are WNHNN and SYGVQD (reference sequence). The CDR3 totals 15 residues. The CDR3, as DNA: TGCGCCAGCAGTGAAGCGACAGGACGGAACACTGAAGCTTTCTTT. Its protein is CASSEATGRNTEAFF.

This chain joins TRBV7-2 and TRBJ2-2, with 13 bases identical to TRBD2. The CDR3 runs 16 residues. V shed 3 bases, J shed 9 bases, and the junction held 7 bases outside the gene matches. CDR1 and CDR2 from the germline V gene are SGHTA and FQGNSA. CDR3 region: CASSFSGTSGNRELFF. As DNA, the CDR3 is TGTGCCAGCAGCTTCTCCGGGACTAGCGGGAACAGGGAGCTGTTTTTT.

The count of this clone is one. The V call is TRBV5-1, the J call TRBJ2-1; 9 bases are a match to TRBD2. The CDR3 loop spans 15 amino acids. The germline V gene encodes CDR1 SGHRS and CDR2 YFSETQ. With V trimmed by 0 bases and J by 9 bases, 7 bases remained unmatched. This chain's CDR3 is CASSLAGGRVREQFF. CDR3 bases: TGCGCCAGCAGCTTGGCGGGCGGGAGGGTACGTGAGCAGTTCTTC. Filled out from reference TRBV5-1 and TRBJ2-1, the complete variable domain reads KAGVTQTPRYLIKTRGQQVTLSCSPISGHRSVSWYQQTPGQGLQFLFEYFSETQRNKGNFPGRFSGRQFSNSRSEMNVSTLELGDSALYLCASSLAGGRVREQFFGPGTRLTVL.

V usage is TRBV10-1 and J usage is TRBJ2-2, with 11 bases matching TRBD2. After removal of 3 bases from V and 5 bases from J, the junction contained 8 bases not matched to a gene. Germline-derived CDR1 and CDR2 are WNHNN and SYGVQD (reference sequence). The CDR3 covers 17 residues. In DNA form, the CDR3 reads TGCGCCAGCAGTGATAAACTAGCGGGAGCCTCTACCGGGGAGCTGTTTTTT. Encoded protein: CASSDKLAGASTGELFF.

As DNA, the CDR3 is TGTGCCAGTATTACGGCGGGCTCTAGCGCAGATACGCAGTATTTT. It encodes CASITAGSSADTQYF. This rearrangement joins TRBV19 to TRBJ2-3; TRBD2 might be the D (6 bases). Germline V gene sequence: CDR1 LNHDA, CDR2 SQIVND (reference sequence). V lost 7 bases to trimming and J lost 4 bases, with 18 bases between them. The CDR3 is 15 amino acids.